Listed here are 31 T cell receptor beta chains from one sample, sequenced in a study of blood T cell repertoires in COVID-19. Method: immunoSEQ multiplex PCR; TCRdb's copy keeps in-frame clones and lacks some. Counted here are some 96,000 clones, over 80% occurring once; the ten biggest clones make up 13%. Specimen: peripheral blood. Every receptor here comes from a man between 45 and 60 years old with active or convalescent COVID-19.

The V and J genes are TRBV28 and TRBJ1-5, with 8 bases fitting TRBD1. The CDR3 loop spans 17 amino acids. V shed 1 base, J shed 2 bases, and the junction held 7 bases outside the gene matches. CDR1 MDHEN and CDR2 SYDVKM come from the germline V gene. The CDR3 here is CASSLSGVDRGNQPQHF. The CDR3 DNA reads TGTGCCAGCAGTTTATCTGGGGTGGACAGGGGCAATCAGCCCCAGCATTTT.

The chain carries TRBV20-1 and TRBJ2-3; TRBD2 agrees at 11 bases. There are 15 residues in the CDR3. In germline, CDR1 is DFQATT, CDR2 SNEGSKA (reference sequence). Trimming cost V 3 bases and J 3 bases; bases outside gene matches: 5. CDR3 amino acids: CSASVRLAGTDTQYF. CDR3 coding DNA: TGCAGTGCTAGTGTCCGACTAGCGGGGACAGATACGCAGTATTTT.

In this sample, this clone turned up a few times. The rearrangement joins TRBV18 to TRBJ1-5; D gene unclear. The CDR3 consists of 15 residues. Trimming took off 2 bases at V and 2 bases at J, with 10 bases between the two ends. CDR1 is KGHSH, CDR2 LQKENI, per germline. CDR3 sequence: CASSPISGGNQPQHF. The CDR3 DNA reads as TGTGCCAGCTCACCAATTTCGGGTGGCAATCAGCCCCAGCATTTT.

This chain connects TRBV28 to TRBJ1-2, with TRBD1 as a possible D gene (5 bases). CDR1 and CDR2 (germline): MDHEN, SYDVKM. The CDR3 contains 11 residues. V was shortened by 8 bases and J by 4 bases, with 8 bases between the two germline ends. The CDR3 is CASRGIYGYTF. The CDR3 nucleotides are TGTGCCAGCCGGGGGATCTATGGCTACACCTTC.

The V and J genes are TRBV7-9 and TRBJ2-6; 8 nucleotides match TRBD2. The germline gives CDR1 SEHNR, CDR2 FQNEAQ (reference sequence). The CDR3 is 14 residues long. Trimming removed 6 bases from V and 9 bases from J; junction bases left unmatched: 7. CDR3 sequence: CASSRTGGFNVLTF. The CDR3 coding sequence is TGTGCCAGCAGTAGAACGGGGGGGTTCAACGTCCTGACTTTC.

The chain recombines TRBV12-3 or TRBV12-4 with TRBJ1-1; 7 nucleotides match TRBD1. Trimming cost V 2 bases and J 5 bases; bases outside gene matches: 2. The CDR3 length is 13 residues. Here the CDR3 reads CASSLQGVTEAFF. CDR3 DNA: TGTGCCAGCAGTTTACAGGGGGTTACTGAAGCTTTCTTT.

The rearrangement uses TRBV11-3 and TRBJ2-1; D is perhaps TRBD1 (5 bases). The CDR3 totals 13 residues. Between the trimmed V and J ends, which lost 5 bases and 1 base, there was a span of 6 bases. The germline V gene encodes CDR1 SGHNT and CDR2 YENEEA. The CDR3 sequence: CASSTGSYNEQFF. In DNA form, the CDR3 reads TGTGCCAGCAGCACAGGTTCCTACAATGAGCAGTTCTTC.

This chain's CDR3 is CASSIGGFSYEQYF. Written as DNA, the CDR3 is TGTGCCAGTAGTATAGGCGGATTTTCCTACGAGCAGTACTTC. The gene calls are TRBV19 and TRBJ2-7; D gene unclear. The V and J ends lost 1 base and 1 base respectively, with 8 bases between them. The CDR3 loop spans 14 amino acids. The germline V gene encodes CDR1 LNHDA and CDR2 SQIVND (reference sequence).

This clone was seen more than once but under ten times. Relative to the germline gene, one junction end is altered; a read error may explain this. The chain combines TRBV6-6 with TRBJ1-5; D gene ambiguous. Looked up from germline, CDR1 is MNHNY and CDR2 is SVGAGI (reference sequence). This CDR3 is 13 amino acids long. The CDR3, as DNA: TGTGCCAGCAGTTATGATAGCTATCAGCCCCAGCATTTT. Encoded protein: CASSYDSYQPQHF.

V gene TRBV6-1 combines with J gene TRBJ2-7; 10 bases agree with TRBD1. With V trimmed by 0 bases and J by 3 bases, 5 bases remained unmatched. This CDR3 spans 16 amino acids. In germline, CDR1 is MNHNS, CDR2 SASEGT. The CDR3 coding sequence is TGTGCCAGCAGTGAAGCGCGAGGACAGGGGGGCTACGAGCAGTACTTC. This translates into CASSEARGQGGYEQYF.

The gene calls are TRBV7-2 and TRBJ1-3; the D gene is possibly TRBD1 (6 bases). The CDR3 loop spans 13 amino acids. CDR1 and CDR2 from the germline V gene are SGHTA and FQGNSA. V was trimmed by 2 bases and J by 7 bases, leaving 9 bases between them. The CDR3 DNA is TGTGCCAGCAGCTTAAACAGGGAGAACACCATATATTTT. Residues: CASSLNRENTIYF.

This clone showed up just a few times. This chain joins TRBV24-1 and TRBJ2-1, with TRBD1 matching over 7 bases. J lost 6 bases, V lost 4 bases, and 5 bases had no gene match. The CDR3 length is 14 residues. CDR1 KGHDR and CDR2 SFDVKD come from the germline V gene. CDR3 bases: TGTGCCACCAGTGAGCCAGGGGGAGTCAATGAGCAGTTCTTC. Protein product: CATSEPGGVNEQFF.

This clone has only a few counts. This chain links TRBV7-2 with TRBJ1-1; TRBD1 matches 8 bases. The CDR3 has 14 residues. CDR1 and CDR2 (germline): SGHTA, FQGNSA. J lost 5 bases, V lost 5 bases, and 7 bases had no gene match. CDR3 protein: CASSPMTGDTEAFF. CDR3 coding DNA: TGTGCCAGCAGCCCGATGACAGGGGATACTGAAGCTTTCTTT. The variable domain in full, completed from reference TRBV7-2 and TRBJ1-1, reads GAGVSQSPSNKVTEKGKDVELRCDPISGHTALYWYRQSLGQGLEFLIYFQGNSAPDKSGLPSDRFSAERTGGSVSTLTIQRTQQEDSAVYLCASSPMTGDTEAFFGQGTRLTVV.

V is TRBV10-2 and J is TRBJ2-1; 7 bases agree with TRBD2. This CDR3 region has 18 residues. Germline V CDR1 and CDR2: WSHSY, SAAADI. Trimming cost V 2 bases and J 5 bases; bases outside gene matches: 15. The CDR3, as DNA: TGCGCCAGCAGTGAGGGGTTGTTTTGGGGGGAGGGAAACAATGAGCAGTTCTTC. It yields the protein CASSEGLFWGEGNNEQFF.

The chain recombines TRBV5-4 with TRBJ2-7; D perhaps matches TRBD2 (7 bases). Looked up from germline, CDR1 is SGHNT and CDR2 is YYREEE (reference sequence). Trimming took 3 bases from V and 2 from J, leaving 15 bases between them. The CDR3 contains 15 residues. CDR3 sequence reads: CASSSRGGLPYEQYF. CDR3 in DNA: TGTGCCAGCAGCTCCCGAGGGGGACTACCCTACGAGCAGTACTTC.

The chain is built from TRBV29-1 and TRBJ2-7; the match to TRBD2 covers 12 bases. Germline CDR1 SQVTM, CDR2 ANQGSEA. The CDR3 totals 15 residues. Germline trimming cut 5 bases from V and 0 bases from J; bases unmatched to any gene: 5. The CDR3, as DNA: TGCAGCGTTTCGCCGACTAGCGGGAGCTCCTACGAGCAGTACTTC. It is translated as CSVSPTSGSSYEQYF.

This clone was observed a single time. The chain has TRBV5-6 and TRBJ2-7; a weak D match, TRBD1 (7 bases). Germline CDR1 SGHDT, CDR2 YYEEEE. V shed 7 bases and J shed 3 bases, with 14 bases lying between them. The CDR3 is 13 residues long. DNA of the CDR3: TGTGCCAGCCGCGGGACAGACTACTACGAGCAGTACTTC. Translation gives CASRGTDYYEQYF.

V usage is TRBV6-5 and J usage is TRBJ2-1; tentatively, D is TRBD1 (6 bases). The CDR3 consists of 13 residues. Per germline, CDR1 MNHEY and CDR2 SVGAGI. V was clipped by 5 bases and J by 1 base, with 6 bases between them. In nucleotides, the CDR3 is TGTGCCAGCAGTCAGGGGTCCTACAATGAGCAGTTCTTC. Translation gives CASSQGSYNEQFF.

This clone occurred a few times. CDR3 protein: CATSDPLAGANNEQFF. In nucleotides, the CDR3 is TGTGCCACCAGTGACCCACTAGCGGGAGCCAACAATGAGCAGTTCTTC. J is TRBJ2-1 and V is TRBV24-1; 11 bases are a match to TRBD2. The CDR3 consists of 16 residues. V trimming: 4 bases; J trimming: 5 bases; junction bases outside the gene matches: 6. CDR1 is KGHDR and CDR2 is SFDVKD in the germline V gene.

The chain joins TRBV18 to TRBJ2-1; D is possibly TRBD2 (5 bases). The V end lost 6 bases, the J end lost 8 bases, and 11 bases lay between the germline ends. This CDR3 is built from 12 residues. Germline V gene lookup returns CDR1 KGHSH and CDR2 LQKENI. The CDR3: CASSDMEDEQFF. For the CDR3, the DNA is TGTGCCAGCTCGGATATGGAGGATGAGCAGTTCTTC. The full variable domain, in which reference TRBV18 and TRBJ2-1 provide the parts outside the CDR3, is NAGVMQNPRHLVRRRGQEARLRCSPMKGHSHVYWYRQLPEEGLKFMVYLQKENIIDESGMPKERFSAEFPKEGPSILRIQQVVRGDSAAYFCASSDMEDEQFFGPGTRLTVL.

J is TRBJ1-3 and V is TRBV19, with TRBD1 as a possible D gene (5 bases). The CDR3 runs to 15 residues. Trimming removed 4 bases at V and 2 bases at J, with 12 bases between. Germline CDR1 reads LNHDA; CDR2 reads SQIVND (reference sequence). The CDR3 loop is CASSTERGTGNTIYF. CDR3 in DNA: TGTGCCAGTAGTACCGAGCGGGGGACTGGAAACACCATATATTTT.

The rearrangement links TRBV5-5 to TRBJ1-6, with 8 bases identical to TRBD1. The CDR3 is made up of 14 amino acids. CDR1 SGHKS and CDR2 YYEKEE come from the germline V gene (reference sequence). Unmatched junction bases numbered 4, after V lost 4 bases and J lost 7 bases. The CDR3 spells CASSAQGANSPLHF. The CDR3 nucleotides read TGTGCCAGCAGCGCTCAGGGGGCCAATTCACCCCTCCACTTT.

The sample holds one count of this clone. The J gene is TRBJ2-1, the V gene TRBV3-1 (or the pseudogene TRBV3-2), with a weak D call TRBD1 (7 bases). The CDR3 runs to 17 residues. Per the germline V gene, CDR1 is LGHDT and CDR2 is YNNKEL (reference sequence). The V and J ends lost 0 bases and 3 bases respectively, with 15 bases between them. Here the CDR3 reads CASSQDLGGQHYNEQFF. In DNA, the CDR3 is TGTGCCAGCAGCCAAGATCTCGGGGGACAGCACTACAATGAGCAGTTCTTC.

This clone was recorded at least ten times. The gene calls are TRBV5-6 and TRBJ1-2, with a tentative D call TRBD1 (5 bases). This CDR3 is 15 amino acids long. CDR1 and CDR2 (germline): SGHDT, YYEEEE. V shed 2 bases and J shed 7 bases, with 18 bases lying between them. CDR3: CASSLNGAMRIGYTF. In nucleotides, the CDR3 is TGTGCCAGCAGCTTAAATGGGGCTATGAGGATTGGCTACACCTTC.

The chain recombines TRBV6-5 with TRBJ1-1, with 10 nucleotides matching TRBD1. This CDR3 comprises 14 residues. Trimming cost V 6 bases and J 1 base; bases outside gene matches: 2. Per germline, CDR1 MNHEY and CDR2 SVGAGI. Here the CDR3 DNA reads TGTGCCAGCAGCCGGGACAGGGGGAACACTGAAGCTTTCTTT. It is translated as CASSRDRGNTEAFF.

This clone was detected once. The chain is built from TRBV19 and TRBJ1-4; D not certain. CDR1 and CDR2 from the germline V gene are LNHDA and SQIVND (reference sequence). V was shortened by 5 bases and J by 7 bases, with 17 bases between the two germline ends. This CDR3 contains 15 residues. The CDR3 loop is CASSPREPLFEKLFF. CDR3 coding DNA: TGTGCCAGTAGTCCCCGGGAGCCGCTTTTTGAAAAACTGTTTTTT. The full variable domain, completed using reference TRBV19 and TRBJ1-4, is DGGITQSPKYLFRKEGQNVTLSCEQNLNHDAMYWYRQDPGQGLRLIYYSQIVNDFQKGDIAEGYSVSREKKESFPLTVTSAQKNPTAFYLCASSPREPLFEKLFFGSGTQLSVL.

The chain employs TRBV30 and TRBJ1-1; D is undetermined. Germline V gene data show CDR1 as GTSNPN and CDR2 as SVGIG (reference sequence). This CDR3 is built from 12 residues. V lost 1 base and J lost 4, with 7 bases in between. This chain's CDR3 is CAWSGGATEAFF. The CDR3 DNA is TGTGCCTGGAGTGGCGGCGCCACTGAAGCTTTCTTT.

V gene TRBV19 combines with J gene TRBJ1-5; 8 bases match TRBD1. The V gene's germline CDR1 is LNHDA and CDR2 SQIVND (reference sequence). The CDR3 contains 14 residues. V lost 8 bases, J lost 6 bases, and 9 bases stayed unmatched. Here the CDR3 reads CASLQTGVAQPQHF. CDR3 in DNA: TGTGCCAGTCTTCAGACAGGGGTGGCTCAGCCCCAGCATTTT.

The gene calls are TRBV6-2 or TRBV6-3 and TRBJ2-5, with TRBD2 matching 9 bases. The V segment lost 6 bases and the J segment 5 bases; nucleotides outside the gene matches: 7. The CDR3 loop spans 14 amino acids. Per germline, CDR1 MNHEY and CDR2 SVGEGT. This CDR3 reads CASRPGLASETQYF. CDR3 in DNA: TGTGCCAGCAGGCCTGGACTAGCGTCCGAGACCCAGTACTTC.

The chain couples TRBV5-1 to TRBJ2-5, with D possibly TRBD1 on 5 matching bases. Germline V lookup: CDR1 SGHRS, CDR2 YFSETQ. V was shortened by 4 bases and J by 4 bases, with 14 bases between the two germline ends. This CDR3 is 14 amino acids long. The CDR3 bases are TGCGCCAGCAGCCTCAGGGTTGTGAGAGAGACCCAGTACTTC. Its protein product is CASSLRVVRETQYF.

The V and J genes are TRBV6-5 and TRBJ1-4; the D gene is possibly TRBD1 (5 bases). This CDR3 is built from 14 residues. Germline values: CDR1 MNHEY, CDR2 SVGAGI. V lost 6 bases to trimming and J lost 6 bases, with 14 bases between them. The CDR3 DNA reads TGTGCCAGCAGGGGGCCCCGGGTCGATGAAAAACTGTTTTTT. As protein: CASRGPRVDEKLFF.